This T cell receptor (beta chain) was captured by sequencing in a study of blood T cell repertoires in COVID-19. Trimming at V came to 5 bases and at J to 4 bases, leaving 4 bases not matched to a gene. Germline assignment: CDR1 SQVTM and CDR2 ANQGSEA. The CDR3 is 13 residues long. Profiled with immunoSEQ multiplex PCR; TCRdb holds only in-frame clones, not every one. The sample yields roughly 140,000 clones, over 80% seen once. The chain carries TRBV29-1 and TRBJ2-2, with 7 bases fitting TRBD2. The sequence was obtained from a man in his fifties or sixties who had recovered from COVID-19. The sequenced sample was PBMCs or T cells enriched from blood (not recorded which). This CDR3 is CSVWGGSTGELFF. DNA for the CDR3: TGCAGCGTTTGGGGAGGGTCCACCGGGGAGCTGTTTTTT.